This TCR beta chain comes out of a study of blood T cell repertoires in COVID-19. Libraries were prepared by immunoSEQ multiplex PCR; TCRdb keeps only in-frame clonotypes and omits some of them. The data contain about 99,000 clones, 84% of them singletons. There are 15 residues in the CDR3. The germline CDR1 and CDR2 sequences are LNHDA and SQIVND (reference sequence). Between the trimmed V and J ends, which lost 5 bases and 4 bases, there was a span of 17 bases. This receptor was obtained from a man between 65 and 85 years old with active or convalescent COVID-19. The chain recombines TRBV19 with TRBJ1-2, with D possibly TRBD1 on 5 matching bases. The sequenced sample consisted of peripheral blood. CDR3 in amino acids: CASSSWGGAGYGYTF. The CDR3 DNA follows: TGTGCCAGTAGTTCTTGGGGGGGAGCGGGCTATGGCTACACCTTC.